This is a list of T cell receptor beta chains from one sample in a study of Graves' ophthalmopathy and Graves' hyperthyroidism. Via MiXCR, TCRdb re-called the multiplex PCR reads, giving one row per CDR3 protein. The sample shows under 200,000 distinct CDR3 sequences, approximately 38% of them seen only once. What was sequenced was peripheral blood. The receptors shown here come from a woman in her thirties or forties with Graves' ophthalmopathy. The CDR3 runs from the conserved cysteine through the conserved F or W. The D gene is left open where the match is weak. Clone size is not always given. Where it is, it says once, few, many or a class for expanded clones.

D gene: TRBD1
J gene: TRBJ1-1
clone size: many
V gene: TRBV5-1
CDR3 DNA: TGCGCCAGCAGCTTGGGGGGGACAGGGGGACAGAACACTGAAGCTTTCTTT
CDR3 protein: CASSLGGTGGQNTEAFF

D gene: .
J gene: TRBJ2-7
clone size: many
V gene: TRBV11-2
CDR3 DNA: TGTGCCAGCAGCTTAGTGTCAGGGACCTACGAGCAGTACTTC
CDR3 protein: CASSLVSGTYEQYF

D gene: .
J gene: TRBJ2-2
clone size: .
V gene: TRBV12-3/TRBV12-4
CDR3 DNA: TGTGCCAGCAAGAGAACCGGGGAGCTGTTTTTT
CDR3 protein: CASKRTGELFF

D gene: .
J gene: TRBJ1-2
clone size: many
V gene: TRBV18
CDR3 DNA: TGTGCCAGCTCACCGGGCAAAGACTATGGCTACACCTTC
CDR3 protein: CASSPGKDYGYTF

D gene: .
J gene: TRBJ1-1
clone size: few
V gene: TRBV6-1
CDR3 DNA: TGTGCCAGCACAATAGTAGGGAAGGCCACTGAAGCTTTCTTT
CDR3 protein: CASTIVGKATEAFF

D gene: TRBD1
J gene: TRBJ1-3
clone size: .
V gene: TRBV6-5
CDR3 DNA: TGTGCCAGCAGTTACGGGGACAGGACGACTGGAAACACCATATATTTT
CDR3 protein: CASSYGDRTTGNTIYF

D gene: .
J gene: TRBJ1-2
clone size: .
V gene: TRBV29-1
CDR3 DNA: TGCAGCGTTGAAGATCGGCAGGGTGGGGGCTACACCTTC
CDR3 protein: CSVEDRQGGGYTF

D gene: TRBD2
J gene: TRBJ2-5
clone size: many
V gene: TRBV7-3
CDR3 DNA: TGTGCCAGCAGCAGCCGGGGACTAGCGGGAGAAGAGACCCAGTACTTC
CDR3 protein: CASSSRGLAGEETQYF

D gene: TRBD1
J gene: TRBJ1-1
clone size: many
V gene: TRBV5-1
CDR3 DNA: TGCGCCAGCAGCCGCCAGGGGGATGGTATCGAGGGTGAAGCTTTCTTT
CDR3 protein: CASSRQGDGIEGEAFF

D gene: .
J gene: TRBJ1-1
clone size: many
V gene: TRBV6-5
CDR3 DNA: TGTGCCAGCAGTTCTTTGGTGAACACTGAAGCTTTCTTT
CDR3 protein: CASSSLVNTEAFF

D gene: .
J gene: TRBJ2-5
clone size: .
V gene: TRBV6-5
CDR3 DNA: TGTGCCAGCAGTTATTGGTCCCAGGGTGCAGAGACCCAGTACTTC
CDR3 protein: CASSYWSQGAETQYF

D gene: TRBD1
J gene: TRBJ2-7
clone size: .
V gene: TRBV29-1
CDR3 DNA: TGCAGCGTGGCCGGGACAGGGGGGACTTACGAGCAGTACTTC
CDR3 protein: CSVAGTGGTYEQYF

D gene: .
J gene: TRBJ2-7
clone size: .
V gene: TRBV6-2/TRBV6-3
CDR3 DNA: TGTGCCAGCAGTTACTCTGCTAGCGCGAAAGGCGGGTACTTC
CDR3 protein: CASSYSASAKGGYF

D gene: TRBD1
J gene: TRBJ2-7
clone size: many
V gene: TRBV28
CDR3 DNA: TGTGCCAGCAGTTTATTGCTTGGGACAGGGAAGGACTACGAGCAGTACTTC
CDR3 protein: CASSLLLGTGKDYEQYF

D gene: TRBD1
J gene: TRBJ1-6
clone size: many
V gene: TRBV7-9
CDR3 DNA: TGTGCCAGCAGCTTAGAACAGGGGGATTCACCCCTCCACTTT
CDR3 protein: CASSLEQGDSPLHF

D gene: TRBD1
J gene: TRBJ1-2
clone size: .
V gene: TRBV11-2
CDR3 DNA: TGTGCCAGCAAGATGGGACAGGATACGTATGGCTACACCTTC
CDR3 protein: CASKMGQDTYGYTF

D gene: TRBD2
J gene: TRBJ2-5
clone size: many
V gene: TRBV20-1
CDR3 DNA: TGCAGTGGAGGGCGGGGGGGCCAAGAGACCCAGTACTTC
CDR3 protein: CSGGRGGQETQYF

D gene: .
J gene: TRBJ2-2
clone size: many
V gene: TRBV9
CDR3 DNA: TGTGCCAGCAGCCCTCGGAAGGAATCCGGGGAGCTGTTTTTT
CDR3 protein: CASSPRKESGELFF

D gene: .
J gene: TRBJ1-6
clone size: once
V gene: TRBV7-2
CDR3 DNA: TGTGCCAGCAGCTTAGAACCAGGAATTTTGAATTCACCCCTCCACTTT
CDR3 protein: CASSLEPGILNSPLHF

D gene: TRBD1
J gene: TRBJ1-2
clone size: many
V gene: TRBV4-1
CDR3 DNA: TGCGCCAGCAGCCCCGGGACAGGGGATAACTATGGCTACACCTTC
CDR3 protein: CASSPGTGDNYGYTF